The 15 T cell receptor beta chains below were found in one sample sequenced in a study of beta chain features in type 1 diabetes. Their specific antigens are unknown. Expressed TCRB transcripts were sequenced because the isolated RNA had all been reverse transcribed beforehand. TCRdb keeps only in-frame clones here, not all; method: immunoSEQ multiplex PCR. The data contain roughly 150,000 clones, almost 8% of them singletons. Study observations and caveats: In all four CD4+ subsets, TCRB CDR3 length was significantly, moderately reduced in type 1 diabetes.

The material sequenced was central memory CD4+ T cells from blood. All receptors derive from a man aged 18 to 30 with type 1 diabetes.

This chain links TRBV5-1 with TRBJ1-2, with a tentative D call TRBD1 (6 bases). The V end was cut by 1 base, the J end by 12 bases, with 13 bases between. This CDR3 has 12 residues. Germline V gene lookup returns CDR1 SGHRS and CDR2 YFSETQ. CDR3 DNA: TGCGCCAGCAGCTTGCGCGAAGGGGGGGACACCTTC. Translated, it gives CASSLREGGDTF. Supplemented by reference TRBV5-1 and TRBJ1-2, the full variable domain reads KAGVTQTPRYLIKTRGQQVTLSCSPISGHRSVSWYQQTPGQGLQFLFEYFSETQRNKGNFPGRFSGRQFSNSRSEMNVSTLELGDSALYLCASSLREGGDTFGSGTRLTVV.

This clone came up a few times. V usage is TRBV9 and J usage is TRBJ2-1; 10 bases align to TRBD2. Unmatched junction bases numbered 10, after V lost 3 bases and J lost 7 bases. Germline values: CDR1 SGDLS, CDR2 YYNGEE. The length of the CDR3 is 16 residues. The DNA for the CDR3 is TGTGCCAGCAGCGCCCCCGGGACTAGCGAATTTAATGAGCAGTTCTTC. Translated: CASSAPGTSEFNEQFF.

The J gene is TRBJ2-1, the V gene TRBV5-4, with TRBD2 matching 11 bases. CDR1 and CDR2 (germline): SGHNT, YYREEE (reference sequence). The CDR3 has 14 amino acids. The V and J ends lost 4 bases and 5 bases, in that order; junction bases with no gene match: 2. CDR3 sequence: CASSPTSGDNEQFF. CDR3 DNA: TGTGCCAGCAGCCCGACTAGCGGGGACAATGAGCAGTTCTTC.

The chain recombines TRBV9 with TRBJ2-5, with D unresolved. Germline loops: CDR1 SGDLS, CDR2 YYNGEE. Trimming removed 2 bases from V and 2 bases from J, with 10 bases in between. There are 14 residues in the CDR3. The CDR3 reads CASSVTAWQETQYF. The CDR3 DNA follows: TGTGCCAGCAGCGTTACAGCCTGGCAAGAGACCCAGTACTTC.

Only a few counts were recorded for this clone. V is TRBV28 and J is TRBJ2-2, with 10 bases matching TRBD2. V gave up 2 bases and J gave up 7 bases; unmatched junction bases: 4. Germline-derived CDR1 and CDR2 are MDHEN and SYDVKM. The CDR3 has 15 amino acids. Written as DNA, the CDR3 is TGTGCCAGCAGTTTACTAGCGGGGGTCCACGGGGAGCTGTTTTTT. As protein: CASSLLAGVHGELFF. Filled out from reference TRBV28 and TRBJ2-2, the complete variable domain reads DVKVTQSSRYLVKRTGEKVFLECVQDMDHENMFWYRQDPGLGLRLIYFSYDVKMKEKGDIPEGYSVSREKKERFSLILESASTNQTSMYLCASSLLAGVHGELFFGEGSRLTVL.

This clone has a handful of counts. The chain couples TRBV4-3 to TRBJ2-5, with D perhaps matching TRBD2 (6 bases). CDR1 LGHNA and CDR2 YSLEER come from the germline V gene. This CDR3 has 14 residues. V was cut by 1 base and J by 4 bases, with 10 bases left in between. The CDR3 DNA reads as TGCGCCAGCAGCCAAGGACTAGGGGTAGAGACCCAGTACTTC. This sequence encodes CASSQGLGVETQYF.

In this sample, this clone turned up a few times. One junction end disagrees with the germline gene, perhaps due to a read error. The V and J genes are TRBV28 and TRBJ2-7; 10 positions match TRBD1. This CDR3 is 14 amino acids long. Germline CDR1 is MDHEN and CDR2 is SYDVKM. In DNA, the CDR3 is TGTGCCAGCAGTCTCCCGGGACAGGGGTACGGGCAGTACTTC. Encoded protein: CASSLPGQGYGQYF.

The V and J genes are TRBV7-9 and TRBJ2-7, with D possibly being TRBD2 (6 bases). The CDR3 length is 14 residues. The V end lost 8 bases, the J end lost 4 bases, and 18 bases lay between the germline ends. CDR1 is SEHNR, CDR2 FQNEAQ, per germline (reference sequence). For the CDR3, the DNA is TGTGCCAGCCGATCAAGCGCGGGGCAATACGAGCAGTACTTC. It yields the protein CASRSSAGQYEQYF.

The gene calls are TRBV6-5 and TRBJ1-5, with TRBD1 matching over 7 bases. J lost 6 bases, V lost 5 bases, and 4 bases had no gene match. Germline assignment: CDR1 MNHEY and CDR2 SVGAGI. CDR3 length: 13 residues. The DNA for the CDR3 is TGTGCCAGCAGTGACAGGGCTAGTCAGCCCCAGCATTTT. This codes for CASSDRASQPQHF.

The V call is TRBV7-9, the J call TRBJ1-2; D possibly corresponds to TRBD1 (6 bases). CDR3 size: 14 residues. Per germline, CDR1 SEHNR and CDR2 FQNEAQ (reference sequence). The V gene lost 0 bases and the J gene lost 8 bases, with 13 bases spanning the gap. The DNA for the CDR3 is TGTGCCAGCAGCTTAGCGCCGGGGGGCGACGGCTACACCTTC. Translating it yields CASSLAPGGDGYTF. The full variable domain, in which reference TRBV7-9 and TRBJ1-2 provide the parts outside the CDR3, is DTGVSQNPRHKITKRGQNVTFRCDPISEHNRLYWYRQTLGQGPEFLTYFQNEAQLEKSRLLSDRFSAERPKGSFSTLEIQRTEQGDSAMYLCASSLAPGGDGYTFGSGTRLTVV.

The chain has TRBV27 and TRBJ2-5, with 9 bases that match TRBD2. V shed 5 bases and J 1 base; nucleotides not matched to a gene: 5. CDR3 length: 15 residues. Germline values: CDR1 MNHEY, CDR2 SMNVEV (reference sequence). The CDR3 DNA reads TGTGCCAGCAGTAGACTAGCGGCCCTCCAAGAGACCCAGTACTTC. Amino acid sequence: CASSRLAALQETQYF.

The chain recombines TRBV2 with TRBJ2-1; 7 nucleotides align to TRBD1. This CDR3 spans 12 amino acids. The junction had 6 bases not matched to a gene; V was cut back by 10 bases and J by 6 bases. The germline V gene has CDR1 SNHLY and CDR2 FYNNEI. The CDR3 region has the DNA TGTGCCACCAAGGGGGCAGGCAATGAGCAGTTCTTC. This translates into CATKGAGNEQFF.

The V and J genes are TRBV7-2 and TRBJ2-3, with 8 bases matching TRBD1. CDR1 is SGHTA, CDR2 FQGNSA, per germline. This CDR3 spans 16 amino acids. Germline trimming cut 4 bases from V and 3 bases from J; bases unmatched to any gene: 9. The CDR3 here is CASSSAGGFGTDTQYF. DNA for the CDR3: TGTGCCAGCAGCTCGGCAGGGGGCTTTGGGACAGATACGCAGTATTTT.

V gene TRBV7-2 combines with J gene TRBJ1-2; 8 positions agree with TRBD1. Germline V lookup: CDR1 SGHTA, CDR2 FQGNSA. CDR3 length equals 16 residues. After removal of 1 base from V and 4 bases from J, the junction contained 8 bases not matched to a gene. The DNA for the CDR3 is TGTGCCAGCAGCTTAGGCCTTACCGGGACAGGCTATGGCTACACCTTC. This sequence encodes CASSLGLTGTGYGYTF.

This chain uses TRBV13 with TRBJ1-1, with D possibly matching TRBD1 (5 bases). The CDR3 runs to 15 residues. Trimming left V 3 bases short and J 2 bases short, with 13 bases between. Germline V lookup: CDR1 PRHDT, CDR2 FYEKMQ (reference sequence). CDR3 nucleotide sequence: TGTGCCAGCAGCTTTCAACAGGAAGCAAACACTGAAGCTTTCTTT. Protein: CASSFQQEANTEAFF.